Below, 9 T cell receptor beta chains from the same sample are listed, as sequenced in a study of PD-L1 blockade in urothelial cancer. Sequenced by immunoSEQ multiplex PCR; TCRdb stores in-frame clones only, minus some. The sample records around 130,000 clones, around 85% being singletons. Time point here: pretreatment peripheral blood. Material: PBMCs, obtained around atezolizumab (anti-PD-L1) treatment. The source of these receptors is a man aged 50 or older with urothelial cancer.

The chain has TRBV5-4 and TRBJ2-1; no clear D gene. Germline V gene data show CDR1 as SGHNT and CDR2 as YYREEE (reference sequence). This CDR3 has 13 amino acids. V dropped 3 bases and J dropped 6 bases, with 10 bases sitting between them. CDR3 region: CASSSPPPNEQFF. CDR3 in DNA: TGTGCCAGCAGCTCCCCTCCCCCCAATGAGCAGTTCTTC.

The rearrangement uses TRBV30 and TRBJ2-5, with 11 positions matching TRBD1. The germline gives CDR1 GTSNPN, CDR2 SVGIG (reference sequence). With V trimmed by 5 bases and J by 7 bases, 3 bases remained unmatched. This CDR3 contains 12 residues. CDR3 DNA: TGTGCCTGGGGACAGGGGGCTGGGACCCAGTACTTC. Residues: CAWGQGAGTQYF.

In this sample, this clone turned up once. The chain recombines TRBV6-1 with TRBJ1-5; possible D gene TRBD1, 5 bases. Trimming left V 7 bases short and J 4 bases short, with 14 bases between. The CDR3 totals 14 residues. Germline V gene data show CDR1 as MNHNS and CDR2 as SASEGT. CDR3 sequence (DNA): TGTGCCAGCAAAATCCTAGGGGCTAATCAGCCCCAGCATTTT. It is translated as CASKILGANQPQHF.

The chain couples TRBV28 to TRBJ2-5, with TRBD2 matching over 7 bases. Germline loops: CDR1 MDHEN, CDR2 SYDVKM. V lost 8 bases to trimming and J lost 5 bases; unmatched junction nucleotides: 8. The CDR3 runs 13 residues. The CDR3 loop is CASGIAGRETQYF. Written as DNA, the CDR3 is TGTGCCAGCGGAATAGCGGGCAGGGAGACCCAGTACTTC.

This clone was counted once. The chain is built from TRBV28 and TRBJ1-2; possible D gene TRBD1, 6 bases. This CDR3 is built from 14 residues. Trimming took 3 bases from V and 5 from J, leaving 13 bases between them. CDR1 and CDR2 (germline): MDHEN, SYDVKM. The CDR3 sequence is CASSFDRKRYGYTF. CDR3 bases: TGTGCCAGCAGTTTCGACAGGAAGAGGTATGGCTACACCTTC.

The DNA of the CDR3 is TGCGCCAGCAGCTTGGGGGGATTCGCTCGCGGGAGTACCACAGATACGCAGTATTTT. It is translated as CASSLGGFARGSTTDTQYF. This chain connects TRBV5-1 to TRBJ2-3, with TRBD2 matching over 7 bases. The trim removed 0 bases at V and 2 bases at J, leaving 15 bases unmatched. CDR3 size: 19 residues. Germline CDR1 is SGHRS and CDR2 is YFSETQ.

This clone occurred many times. The chain is built from TRBV30 and TRBJ1-2; the D gene is possibly TRBD1 (5 bases). CDR3 size: 13 residues. The germline CDR1 and CDR2 sequences are GTSNPN and SVGIG (reference sequence). Trimming took off 3 bases at V and 4 bases at J, with 12 bases between the two ends. The DNA of the CDR3 is TGTGCCTGGAGAGCACAGGCGTCCTATGGCTACACCTTC. It yields the protein CAWRAQASYGYTF.

The chain is built from TRBV9 and TRBJ2-5, with 10 bases fitting TRBD2. The trim removed 0 bases at V and 3 bases at J, leaving 11 bases unmatched. The CDR3 has 18 amino acids. CDR1 and CDR2 (germline): SGDLS, YYNGEE. CDR3 in DNA: TGTGCCAGCAGCGTAGGGGCTAGCGGGAGCTTAAGAAAAGAGACCCAGTACTTC. Its translation: CASSVGASGSLRKETQYF. Full variable domain (missing parts from reference TRBV9 and TRBJ2-5): DSGVTQTPKHLITATGQRVTLRCSPRSGDLSVYWYQQSLDQGLQFLIQYYNGEERAKGNILERFSAQQFPDLHSELNLSSLELGDSALYFCASSVGASGSLRKETQYFGPGTRLLVL.

The chain carries TRBV5-4 and TRBJ1-1, with 11 positions matching TRBD1. The CDR3 is made up of 17 amino acids. Germline values: CDR1 SGHNT, CDR2 YYREEE (reference sequence). The V gene end was trimmed by 4 bases and the J gene end by 0 bases; junction bases not matched to a gene: 8. The CDR3 loop is CASSPGGTGGVNTEAFF. CDR3 nucleotide sequence: TGTGCCAGCAGCCCTGGGGGGACAGGGGGTGTGAACACTGAAGCTTTCTTT.